The 20 T cell receptor beta chains below were found in one sample sequenced in a study of shared clonotypes between healthy human individuals. Clones were read by immunoSEQ multiplex PCR, and TCRdb kept only the in-frame ones, dropping some. The sample consists of approximately 2.4 million clones, nearly 97% of them appearing once. Material for sequencing was naive CD4+ T cells sorted from blood. The subset denotes: CD45RA+ positively selected. These receptors all stem from a man younger than 35 in good health.

The rearrangement links TRBV7-2 to TRBJ1-1; a weak D match, TRBD1 (5 bases). CDR1 and CDR2 from the germline V gene are SGHTA and FQGNSA. CDR3 size: 15 residues. V was pared by 5 bases and J by 6 bases, with 19 bases between. CDR3 sequence reads: CASSPSRDRLSEAFF. CDR3 nucleotides: TGTGCCAGCAGCCCAAGTAGGGACCGACTGTCTGAAGCTTTCTTT.

The V call is TRBV5-1, the J call TRBJ2-1; D not resolved. The CDR3 runs to 15 residues. Per the germline V gene, CDR1 is SGHRS and CDR2 is YFSETQ. Trimming shortened V by 0 bases and J by 0 bases, and 7 bases separated the two germline ends. The DNA for the CDR3 is TGCGCCAGCAGCTTGGGGAGTGGCTCCTACAATGAGCAGTTCTTC. Translated: CASSLGSGSYNEQFF.

The chain carries TRBV5-5 and TRBJ2-7; D gene uncertain. CDR1 is SGHKS, CDR2 YYEKEE, per germline (reference sequence). The CDR3 extends over 14 amino acids. Trimming cost V 0 bases and J 2 bases, with 9 bases left between them. In DNA, the CDR3 is TGTGCCAGCAGCTTGGTGACGTACACCTACGAGCAGTACTTC. Its translation: CASSLVTYTYEQYF.

The chain couples TRBV7-8 to TRBJ2-7, with 13 positions matching TRBD2. The CDR3 totals 15 residues. The germline V gene encodes CDR1 SGHVS and CDR2 FQNEAQ. Trimming took 5 bases from V and 3 from J; bases not matched to a gene: 4. The CDR3 nucleotides are TGTGCCAGCAGCCCTCGGACTAGCGGGAGCTACGAGCAGTACTTC. This encodes CASSPRTSGSYEQYF. The full variable domain, in which reference TRBV7-8 and TRBJ2-7 provide the parts outside the CDR3, is GAGVSQSPRYKVAKRGQDVALRCDPISGHVSLFWYQQALGQGPEFLTYFQNEAQLDKSGLPSDRFFAERPEGSVSTLKIQRTQQEDSAVYLCASSPRTSGSYEQYFGPGTRLTVT.

The chain joins TRBV5-1 to TRBJ2-2; D gene uncertain. CDR3 length: 14 amino acids. Trimming pared 5 bases from V and 4 bases from J, leaving 12 bases between. Germline V gene data show CDR1 as SGHRS and CDR2 as YFSETQ. CDR3 in DNA: TGCGCCAGCAGGTGGGCCGCGAGCACCGGGGAGCTGTTTTTT. Its translation: CASRWAASTGELFF.

The rearrangement joins TRBV5-1 to TRBJ1-2; possibly TRBD1 for D (5 bases). The V end was cut by 2 bases, the J end by 4 bases, with 12 bases between. CDR3 length equals 14 residues. Looked up from germline, CDR1 is SGHRS and CDR2 is YFSETQ. CDR3 amino acids: CASSLEGLPYGYTF. The CDR3 bases are TGCGCCAGCAGCTTAGAGGGACTACCCTATGGCTACACCTTC.

The chain couples TRBV6-5 to TRBJ1-2; no firm D call. CDR1 MNHEY and CDR2 SVGAGI come from the germline V gene. The CDR3 is 13 residues long. The V and J ends lost 2 bases and 3 bases respectively, with 7 bases between them. The CDR3 reads CASSYEQYYGYTF. CDR3 bases: TGTGCCAGCAGTTACGAGCAGTACTATGGCTACACCTTC.

This rearrangement joins TRBV5-1 to TRBJ2-2, with TRBD2 matching 9 bases. V lost 0 bases and J lost 7; bases outside the gene matches: 13. This CDR3 has 18 residues. CDR1 is SGHRS and CDR2 is YFSETQ in the germline V gene. CDR3 protein: CASSLANAGGSRIGELFF. The CDR3, as DNA: TGCGCCAGCAGCTTGGCCAATGCGGGAGGGTCGCGGATCGGGGAGCTGTTTTTT.

This chain joins TRBV4-1 and TRBJ2-1; the D gene is possibly TRBD2 (6 bases). Germline V gene lookup returns CDR1 MGHRA and CDR2 YSYEKL. The CDR3 runs to 13 residues. V was trimmed by 6 bases and J by 6 bases, leaving 12 bases between them. In DNA, the CDR3 is TGCGCCAGCAGGGATACCGGGGGCAATGAGCAGTTCTTC. Translating it yields CASRDTGGNEQFF.

Details on this clone: One end of the junction is discordant with germline, which a read error may explain. The chain has TRBV18 and TRBJ2-7, with D perhaps TRBD1 (6 bases). The CDR3 has 14 residues. Germline CDR1 KGHSH, CDR2 LQKENI. CDR3 residues: CVSSPRTASYEQYF. The DNA of the CDR3 is TGTGTCAGCTCACCACGGACAGCCTCCTACGAGCAGTACTTC.

The chain recombines TRBV19 with TRBJ1-5, with TRBD1 identical over 9 bases. The length of the CDR3 is 15 residues. The J segment lost 4 bases and the V segment lost 3 bases, leaving 4 bases of the junction unmatched. Germline loops: CDR1 LNHDA, CDR2 SQIVND (reference sequence). CDR3 DNA sequence: TGTGCCAGTAGTATTTCGGACAGGGGTAATCAGCCCCAGCATTTT. It translates to CASSISDRGNQPQHF.

The CDR3 spells CASSRLNTASYGYTF. In DNA form, the CDR3 reads TGTGCCAGCAGCCGCCTGAATACAGCCTCCTATGGCTACACCTTC. This chain connects TRBV6-5 to TRBJ1-2; D is unresolved. Trimming removed 6 bases at V and 4 bases at J, with 18 bases between. Germline V lookup: CDR1 MNHEY, CDR2 SVGAGI. This CDR3 has 15 residues.

The chain uses TRBV28 and TRBJ1-1; possible D gene TRBD1, 6 bases. The germline V gene encodes CDR1 MDHEN and CDR2 SYDVKM. Trimming cost V 5 bases and J 3 bases, with 16 bases left between them. The CDR3 has 15 amino acids. The CDR3 DNA reads as TGTGCCAGCAGTATCTACAGGGTGTCGGACACTGAAGCTTTCTTT. As protein: CASSIYRVSDTEAFF.

V usage is TRBV25-1 and J usage is TRBJ2-1; the D is unclear. The CDR3 runs to 13 residues. Trimming stripped 3 bases from V and 7 bases from J, with 10 bases between. Germline V gene data show CDR1 as MGHDK and CDR2 as SYGVNS. The CDR3 loop reads CASSEVNGNEQFF. The CDR3 DNA reads as TGTGCCAGCAGTGAGGTCAACGGGAATGAGCAGTTCTTC.

The sample holds one count of this clone. J is TRBJ2-7 and V is TRBV4-3; the D gene could be TRBD1 or TRBD2 (5 bases each). The CDR3 is 16 amino acids. The V end was cut by 1 base, the J end by 5 bases, with 18 bases between. CDR1 and CDR2 (germline): LGHNA, YSLEER. The CDR3 spells CASSQVREGTGHEQYF. For the CDR3, the DNA is TGCGCCAGCAGCCAAGTTCGCGAAGGGACGGGCCACGAGCAGTACTTC.

This clone was observed once. The V call is TRBV5-1, the J call TRBJ1-1, with a possible D match to TRBD1 (5 bases). V was trimmed by 6 bases and J by 5 bases, leaving 20 bases between them. CDR1 and CDR2 (germline): SGHRS, YFSETQ. The CDR3 is made up of 15 amino acids. CDR3 sequence: CASNPTAGPETEAFF. Written as DNA, the CDR3 is TGCGCCAGCAACCCTACCGCGGGGCCAGAAACTGAAGCTTTCTTT.

The rearrangement joins TRBV5-6 to TRBJ2-7, with 7 positions matching TRBD2. The CDR3 has 14 amino acids. Per the germline V gene, CDR1 is SGHDT and CDR2 is YYEEEE. V lost 2 bases and J lost 4; bases outside the gene matches: 6. CDR3 sequence reads: CASSFIGTTYEQYF. CDR3 in DNA: TGTGCCAGCAGCTTTATCGGGACTACGTACGAGCAGTACTTC.

The chain combines TRBV7-2 with TRBJ2-7; 7 bases match TRBD2. The CDR3 covers 15 residues. Germline V gene data show CDR1 as SGHTA and CDR2 as FQGNSA. The V and J ends lost 1 base and 3 bases, in that order; junction bases with no gene match: 6. The CDR3 DNA reads TGTGCCAGCAGCTTAGTAACAGCGGGGAGCTACGAGCAGTACTTC. Amino acids: CASSLVTAGSYEQYF.

The chain couples TRBV10-3 to TRBJ2-2, with 7 bases lining up with TRBD1. This CDR3 contains 13 residues. With V trimmed by 8 bases and J by 6 bases, 6 bases remained unmatched. Germline CDR1 is ENHRY and CDR2 is SYGVKD. The CDR3 sequence is CAIPQGVAGELFF. Written as DNA, the CDR3 is TGTGCCATCCCCCAGGGGGTAGCCGGGGAGCTGTTTTTT.

The chain has TRBV5-1 and TRBJ1-1; weak D call: TRBD1 (6 bases). Germline loops: CDR1 SGHRS, CDR2 YFSETQ. The CDR3 covers 14 residues. Trimming stripped 4 bases from V and 5 bases from J, with 15 bases between. CDR3 bases: TGCGCCAGCAGCCCGGAAGGGGGGCGAACTGAAGCTTTCTTT. Translated, it gives CASSPEGGRTEAFF. The whole variable domain, remainder taken from reference TRBV5-1 and TRBJ1-1, is KAGVTQTPRYLIKTRGQQVTLSCSPISGHRSVSWYQQTPGQGLQFLFEYFSETQRNKGNFPGRFSGRQFSNSRSEMNVSTLELGDSALYLCASSPEGGRTEAFFGQGTRLTVV.